This TCR beta chain derives from a study of blood T cell repertoires in COVID-19. Original processing methods: The authors estimated nucleated cell counts from reference gene primer amplification. Repertoires were generated with immunoSEQ multiplex PCR, while TCRdb's copy carries only in-frame clones and drops some. V and J calls and clone size are those listed in that table; D and trimming were worked out from the DNA. This sample has around 68,000 clones, with 65% to 80% found just once. The sample comprised peripheral blood. This clonotype originated in a woman between 45 and 60 years old with acute or convalescent COVID-19.

Here the CDR3 reads CASSQAWLAGGFGETQYF. The CDR3 DNA reads as TGTGCCAGCAGCCAAGCATGGCTAGCGGGAGGGTTTGGAGAGACCCAGTACTTC. The gene calls are TRBV3-1 (or the pseudogene TRBV3-2) and TRBJ2-5; the match to TRBD2 covers 12 bases. Germline assignment: CDR1 LGHDT and CDR2 YNNKEL (reference sequence). Trimming took 1 base from V and 4 from J; bases not matched to a gene: 10. The CDR3 has 18 amino acids.